Following are 30 T cell receptor beta chains from one sample sequenced in a study of vaccination and CD4 T cells after COVID-19. Once obtained from cultured CD4+ T cells, the DNA was sequenced using the Oncomine TCR Beta short-read assay. Each CDR3 protein gets one entry after TCRdb re-called the PCR reads with MiXCR. The sample lists 9,500 to 15,000 distinct CDR3 sequences, around 50% occurring once. Treatment given: roughly 10-day PBMC culture with coronavirus spike peptide pools or control peptides (ViraFEST assay). No antigen has been assigned to these receptors. Sequencing was performed on CD4+ T cells from blood, cultured in vitro. These receptors were collected from a human donor who had recovered from COVID-19.

The rearrangement joins TRBV7-9 to TRBJ1-1; no firm D call. From germline, CDR1 is SEHNR and CDR2 FQNEAQ (reference sequence). The CDR3 spans 15 residues. V was clipped by 10 bases and J by 1 base, with 19 bases between them. CDR3 sequence (DNA): TGTGCCACCCGGGTAAGGACCCCCCCGAACACTGAAGCTTTCTTT. It codes for CATRVRTPPNTEAFF. The full variable domain, with the rest looked up from reference TRBV7-9 and TRBJ1-1, is DTGVSQNPRHKITKRGQNVTFRCDPISEHNRLYWYRQTLGQGPEFLTYFQNEAQLEKSRLLSDRFSAERPKGSFSTLEIQRTEQGDSAMYLCATRVRTPPNTEAFFGQGTRLTVV.

This clonotype was recorded once. CDR3 residues: CASSPAVGRPNYGYTF. CDR3 coding DNA: TGCGCCAGCAGCCCGGCGGTTGGTCGGCCTAACTATGGCTACACCTTC. This chain joins TRBV5-1 and TRBJ1-2, with unresolved D. The CDR3 sequence is 16 residues long. Germline V gene sequence: CDR1 SGHRS, CDR2 YFSETQ. The V end was cut by 4 bases, the J end by 0 bases, with 16 bases between.

This clonotype came up once. This chain connects TRBV6-1 to TRBJ2-5; D assignment may be TRBD1 or TRBD2 (6 bases each). CDR1 and CDR2 from the germline V gene are MNHNS and SASEGT. Deletions cut 7 bases from V and 3 bases from J, with 15 bases between. This CDR3 spans 14 amino acids. The CDR3 nucleotides are TGTGCCAGCAAACCAAGGGGGGACAAAGAGACCCAGTACTTC. Translating gives CASKPRGDKETQYF.

The chain uses TRBV20-1 and TRBJ1-1, with unresolved D. Trimming removed 5 bases from V and 5 bases from J, with 12 bases in between. CDR1 is DFQATT, CDR2 SNEGSKA, per germline (reference sequence). The CDR3 is made up of 12 amino acids. The CDR3 sequence is CSAAPMGTEAFF. In DNA, the CDR3 is TGCAGTGCTGCCCCCATGGGAACTGAAGCTTTCTTT.

The chain uses TRBV28 and TRBJ2-6; D remains ambiguous. Trimming cost V 5 bases and J 1 base, with 9 bases left between them. CDR1 is MDHEN and CDR2 is SYDVKM in the germline V gene. CDR3 length: 15 residues. The CDR3 loop reads CASSTNPSGANVLTF. CDR3 coding DNA: TGTGCCAGCAGTACCAACCCGTCTGGGGCCAACGTCCTGACTTTC.

The chain combines TRBV27 with TRBJ1-5; D is undetermined. Between the trimmed V and J ends, which lost 5 bases and 0 bases, there was a span of 8 bases. The CDR3 contains 14 residues. Germline V CDR1 and CDR2: MNHEY, SMNVEV (reference sequence). For the CDR3, the DNA is TGTGCCAGCAGTAGTTATTATAGCAATCAGCCCCAGCATTTT. This encodes CASSSYYSNQPQHF.

This clonotype is a singleton in its sample. J is TRBJ2-2 and V is TRBV21-1. TRBV21-1 is a recognized pseudogene. This CDR3 has 13 amino acids. The CDR3, as DNA: TGTGCCAGCCCAAGGCTGGTACCCGGGGAGCTGTTTTTT. It translates to CASPRLVPGELFF.

The chain uses TRBV7-2 and TRBJ2-1, with D possibly being TRBD1 or TRBD2 (5 bases each). The CDR3 extends over 15 amino acids. V lost 1 base and J lost 3, with 10 bases in between. CDR1 SGHTA and CDR2 FQGNSA come from the germline V gene. This chain's CDR3 is CASSLDRDHYNEQFF. In DNA, the CDR3 is TGTGCCAGCAGCTTAGATCGGGACCACTACAATGAGCAGTTCTTC.

V gene TRBV15 combines with J gene TRBJ2-1, with a possible D match to TRBD1 (6 bases). Germline V CDR1 and CDR2: LNHNV, YYDKDF (reference sequence). This CDR3 contains 15 residues. V was clipped by 6 bases and J by 0 bases, with 12 bases between them. This CDR3 is CATREGQSSYNEQFF. CDR3 in DNA: TGTGCCACCAGAGAGGGACAAAGCTCCTACAATGAGCAGTTCTTC.

This clonotype occurred a few times. The genes are TRBV20-1 and TRBJ1-5, with TRBD1 identical over 7 bases. The germline CDR1 and CDR2 sequences are DFQATT and SNEGSKA (reference sequence). Germline trimming cut 2 bases from V and 4 bases from J; bases unmatched to any gene: 2. This CDR3 spans 13 amino acids. The CDR3 region has the DNA TGCAGTGCTAGACGCAGGGGGAATCAGCCCCAGCATTTT. Its protein product is CSARRRGNQPQHF.

This chain links TRBV20-1 with TRBJ2-5; 7 positions agree with TRBD2. V was clipped by 0 bases and J by 5 bases; unmatched bases: 9. Germline V gene sequence: CDR1 DFQATT, CDR2 SNEGSKA (reference sequence). This CDR3 region has 15 residues. CDR3 bases: TGCAGTGCTAGAGATCCGGCAGGGCGGGGGGAGACCCAGTACTTC. Translation gives CSARDPAGRGETQYF.

The rearrangement links TRBV20-1 to TRBJ2-5, with D uncertain. This CDR3 is 10 amino acids long. CDR1 is DFQATT and CDR2 is SNEGSKA in the germline V gene (reference sequence). Trimming left V 2 bases short and J 2 bases short, with 0 bases between. The CDR3 region has the DNA TGCAGTGCTAGACAAGAGACCCAGTACTTC. Protein sequence: CSARQETQYF.

This chain connects TRBV6-5 to TRBJ2-3, with 7 bases aligning to TRBD2. V shed 0 bases and J 6 bases; nucleotides not matched to a gene: 3. This CDR3 has 14 amino acids. The germline CDR1 and CDR2 sequences are MNHEY and SVGAGI. Here the CDR3 DNA reads TGTGCCAGCAGTTACTCAGCGGGAATGGATACGCAGTATTTT. Protein product: CASSYSAGMDTQYF.

This clonotype was seen only a few times. The rearrangement links TRBV7-2 to TRBJ1-3; the D gene is possibly TRBD1 (5 bases). This CDR3 is 14 amino acids long. Germline V gene sequence: CDR1 SGHTA, CDR2 FQGNSA. V gave up 3 bases and J gave up 3 bases, with 9 bases separating them. CDR3: CASSFGGNGNTIYF. The DNA of the CDR3 is TGTGCCAGCAGCTTCGGGGGGAATGGAAACACCATATATTTT.

The sample holds a few counts of this clonotype. The chain employs TRBV20-1 and TRBJ2-1; 8 bases line up with TRBD2. Germline-derived CDR1 and CDR2 are DFQATT and SNEGSKA (reference sequence). The J segment lost 9 bases and the V segment lost 1 base, leaving 11 bases of the junction unmatched. This CDR3 spans 15 amino acids. The CDR3 DNA is TGCAGTGCTAGAGTACATACGGGAGGGCCTGGTGAGCAGTTCTTC. Protein product: CSARVHTGGPGEQFF.

The chain uses TRBV7-9 and TRBJ1-3; D gene unclear. This CDR3 has 17 amino acids. Trimming took off 5 bases at V and 0 bases at J, with 17 bases between the two ends. The V gene's germline CDR1 is SEHNR and CDR2 FQNEAQ (reference sequence). The CDR3 DNA follows: TGTGCCAGCAGCCCAGGACTGTCAATTAGCTCTGGAAACACCATATATTTT. This translates into CASSPGLSISSGNTIYF.

The V and J genes are TRBV2 and TRBJ2-7; possibly TRBD1 for D (6 bases). Germline V gives CDR1 SNHLY, CDR2 FYNNEI. V was pared by 6 bases and J by 3 bases, with 18 bases between. The CDR3 covers 15 residues. The CDR3 DNA reads as TGTGCCAGCAGCCGGGACAACGGACGAAGCTACGAGCAGTACTTC. Protein product: CASSRDNGRSYEQYF.

The table lists this clonotype with a few counts. The gene calls are TRBV7-3 and TRBJ2-1; 9 nucleotides agree with TRBD2. V was pared by 0 bases and J by 5 bases, with 8 bases of the junction left unmatched. The CDR3 runs 17 residues. CDR1 SGHTA and CDR2 FQGTGA come from the germline V gene. Here the CDR3 reads CASSLTAAGGSDNEQFF. In nucleotides, the CDR3 is TGTGCCAGCAGCTTAACGGCGGCGGGAGGGTCGGACAATGAGCAGTTCTTC.

This clonotype appeared a few times. V usage is TRBV2 and J usage is TRBJ2-2; the D gene is possibly TRBD2 (5 bases). The CDR3 sequence is 15 residues long. V was cut by 0 bases and J by 7 bases, with 12 bases left in between. Germline-derived CDR1 and CDR2 are SNHLY and FYNNEI. The CDR3 reads CASSEALLGDGELFF. In DNA form, the CDR3 reads TGTGCCAGCAGTGAAGCGCTTTTGGGAGACGGGGAGCTGTTTTTT.

V and J are TRBV20-1 and TRBJ1-1, with D hard to call. From germline, CDR1 is DFQATT and CDR2 SNEGSKA (reference sequence). This CDR3 has 13 amino acids. Trimming took off 2 bases at V and 8 bases at J, with 15 bases between the two ends. The CDR3 DNA follows: TGCAGTGCTAGATCCCTCGCGACGGGAGAAGCTTTCTTT. Residues: CSARSLATGEAFF.

The V and J genes are TRBV11-2 and TRBJ2-6; 9 bases are shared with TRBD1. The V gene end was trimmed by 5 bases and the J gene end by 4 bases; junction bases not matched to a gene: 9. The CDR3 sequence is 17 residues long. Germline V gene sequence: CDR1 SGHAT, CDR2 FQNNGV. The CDR3 coding sequence is TGTGCCAGCAGCCCAGGGACAGGGAGACCCGGGGCCAACGTCCTGACTTTC. Translation: CASSPGTGRPGANVLTF.

The V gene is TRBV5-6, the J gene TRBJ1-2; 8 bases match TRBD1. Trimming at V came to 3 bases and at J to 3 bases, leaving 13 bases not matched to a gene. Germline CDR1 reads SGHDT; CDR2 reads YYEEEE. The CDR3 runs to 17 residues. The CDR3 loop reads CASSSLARTGLDYGYTF. The DNA for the CDR3 is TGTGCCAGCAGCTCCCTGGCCAGGACAGGGCTCGACTATGGCTACACCTTC.

The V and J genes are TRBV11-1 and TRBJ2-5; 13 bases are shared with TRBD2. In germline, CDR1 is SGHAT, CDR2 FQDESV (reference sequence). V gave up 5 bases and J gave up 2 bases; unmatched junction bases: 5. The CDR3 is made up of 16 amino acids. Written as DNA, the CDR3 is TGTGCCAGCAGCCCCGGGACTAGCGGGACTCAAGAGACCCAGTACTTC. Amino acid sequence: CASSPGTSGTQETQYF.

The chain joins TRBV29-1 to TRBJ1-1; TRBD1 is a possible D gene (5 bases). The germline V gene has CDR1 SQVTM and CDR2 ANQGSEA. Trimming stripped 3 bases from V and 5 bases from J, with 13 bases between. This CDR3 has 13 residues. CDR3 region: CSVDAQGRTEAFF. CDR3 sequence (DNA): TGCAGCGTTGATGCGCAGGGTAGAACTGAAGCTTTCTTT. Variable domain in full (rest from reference TRBV29-1 and TRBJ1-1): SAVISQKPSRDICQRGTSLTIQCQVDSQVTMMFWYRQQPGQSLTLIATANQGSEATYESGFVIDKFPISRPNLTFSTLTVSNMSPEDSSIYLCSVDAQGRTEAFFGQGTRLTVV.

With respect to this clonotype: One end of the junction is discordant with germline, which a read error may explain. This chain uses TRBV6-1 with TRBJ1-5; D is possibly TRBD1 (6 bases). Germline-derived CDR1 and CDR2 are MNHNS and SASEGT. The CDR3 runs 16 residues. The CDR3 nucleotides read TGTGCCAGCCGTGAAGTTTTCTGGACAGAAAATCAGCCCCAGCATTTT. It codes for CASREVFWTENQPQHF.

The table lists this clonotype with a count of one. V usage is TRBV5-1 and J usage is TRBJ2-7; D perhaps matches TRBD2 (6 bases). The germline gives CDR1 SGHRS, CDR2 YFSETQ. This CDR3 spans 15 amino acids. Trimming removed 2 bases at V and 0 bases at J, with 12 bases between. The CDR3 loop is CASSFGSGPSYEQYF. Here the CDR3 DNA reads TGCGCCAGCAGCTTCGGTAGCGGACCCTCCTACGAGCAGTACTTC.

The genes are TRBV6-4 and TRBJ2-2; D is perhaps TRBD2 (6 bases). Trimming removed 1 base at V and 6 bases at J, with 12 bases between. This CDR3 contains 15 residues. From germline, CDR1 is MRHNA and CDR2 SNTAGT. CDR3: CASSDFAGTAGELFF. In DNA form, the CDR3 reads TGTGCCAGCAGTGACTTTGCGGGGACGGCCGGGGAGCTGTTTTTT.

This clonotype was observed a few times. The chain recombines TRBV19 with TRBJ1-2; 7 bases match TRBD1. The junction had 7 bases not matched to a gene; V was cut back by 4 bases and J by 2 bases. CDR3 length: 15 residues. Germline-derived CDR1 and CDR2 are LNHDA and SQIVND (reference sequence). The CDR3 reads CASSTQAGGNYGYTF. The CDR3, as DNA: TGTGCCAGTAGTACCCAGGCAGGGGGAAACTATGGCTACACCTTC. The full variable domain, in which reference TRBV19 and TRBJ1-2 provide the parts outside the CDR3, is DGGITQSPKYLFRKEGQNVTLSCEQNLNHDAMYWYRQDPGQGLRLIYYSQIVNDFQKGDIAEGYSVSREKKESFPLTVTSAQKNPTAFYLCASSTQAGGNYGYTFGSGTRLTVV.

This clonotype has more than one count but fewer than ten. The chain has TRBV6-2 or TRBV6-3 and TRBJ1-6; D not certain. CDR3 length equals 14 residues. The V gene's germline CDR1 is MNHEY and CDR2 SVGEGT. V lost 2 bases and J 14 bases, leaving 16 bases between the germline ends. Here the CDR3 DNA reads TGTGCCAGCAGTTACGTAAAGGACGGGTTCACCCTCCACTTT. Its protein product is CASSYVKDGFTLHF.

The chain joins TRBV28 to TRBJ2-1; 7 positions agree with TRBD2. Trimming at V came to 4 bases and at J to 7 bases, leaving 7 bases not matched to a gene. This CDR3 comprises 14 residues. CDR1 is MDHEN and CDR2 is SYDVKM in the germline V gene. The CDR3 is CASSSAGAINEQFF. The DNA for the CDR3 is TGTGCCAGCAGTTCGGCGGGAGCTATTAATGAGCAGTTCTTC.